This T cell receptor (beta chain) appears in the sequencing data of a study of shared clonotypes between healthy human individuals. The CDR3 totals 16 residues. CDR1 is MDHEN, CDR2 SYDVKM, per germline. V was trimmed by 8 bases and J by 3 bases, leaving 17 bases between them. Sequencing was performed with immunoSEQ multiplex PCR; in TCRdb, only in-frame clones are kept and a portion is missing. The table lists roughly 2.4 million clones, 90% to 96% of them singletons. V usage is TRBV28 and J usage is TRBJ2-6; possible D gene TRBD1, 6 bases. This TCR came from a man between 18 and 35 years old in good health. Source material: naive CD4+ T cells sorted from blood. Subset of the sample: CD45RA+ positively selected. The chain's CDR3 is CASGQNRVGGANVLTF. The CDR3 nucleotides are TGTGCCAGCGGACAAAACAGGGTGGGTGGGGCCAACGTCCTGACTTTC.